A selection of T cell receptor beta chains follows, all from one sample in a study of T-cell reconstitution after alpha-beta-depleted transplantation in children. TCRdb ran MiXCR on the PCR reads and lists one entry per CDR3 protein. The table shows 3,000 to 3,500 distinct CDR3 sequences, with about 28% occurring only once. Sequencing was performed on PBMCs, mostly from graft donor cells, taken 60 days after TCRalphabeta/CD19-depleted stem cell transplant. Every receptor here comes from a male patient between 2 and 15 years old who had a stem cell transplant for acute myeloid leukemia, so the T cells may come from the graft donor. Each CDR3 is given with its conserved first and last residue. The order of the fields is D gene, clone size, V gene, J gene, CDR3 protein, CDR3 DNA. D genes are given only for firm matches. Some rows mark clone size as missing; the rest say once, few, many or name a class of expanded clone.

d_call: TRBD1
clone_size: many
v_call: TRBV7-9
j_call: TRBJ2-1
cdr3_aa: CASSPTGYRNEQFF
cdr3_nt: TGTGCCAGCAGCCCGACAGGGTATAGGAATGAGCAGTTCTTC

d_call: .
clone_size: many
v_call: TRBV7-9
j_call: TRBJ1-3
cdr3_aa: CASSLATPEFGNTIYF
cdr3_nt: TGTGCCAGCAGCTTAGCCACACCGGAGTTCGGAAACACCATATATTTT

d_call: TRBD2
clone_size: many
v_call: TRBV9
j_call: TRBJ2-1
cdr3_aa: CASSKTQGLVAYNEQFF
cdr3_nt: TGTGCCAGCAGCAAGACACAGGGACTAGTAGCCTACAATGAGCAGTTCTTC

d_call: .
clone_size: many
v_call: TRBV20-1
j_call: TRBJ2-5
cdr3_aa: CSAPASAGPQETQYF
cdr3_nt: TGCAGTGCCCCGGCTAGCGCGGGGCCACAAGAGACCCAGTACTTC

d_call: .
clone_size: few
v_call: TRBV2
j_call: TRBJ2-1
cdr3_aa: CASSKTGVSYNEQFF
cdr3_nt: TGTGCCAGCAGCAAGACAGGAGTCTCCTACAATGAGCAGTTCTTC

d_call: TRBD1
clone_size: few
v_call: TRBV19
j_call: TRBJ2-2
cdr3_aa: CASSIGRGLNGELFF
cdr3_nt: TGTGCCAGTAGTATTGGTAGGGGGCTTAACGGGGAGCTGTTTTTT

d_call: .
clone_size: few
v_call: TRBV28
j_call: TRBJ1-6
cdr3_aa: CASSFIVSYNSPLHF
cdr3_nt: TGTGCCAGCAGTTTTATTGTCTCCTATAATTCACCCCTCCACTTT

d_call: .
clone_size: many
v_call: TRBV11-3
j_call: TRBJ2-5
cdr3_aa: CASSLDRVKETQYF
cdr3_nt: TGTGCCAGCAGCTTAGACAGGGTTAAAGAGACCCAGTACTTC

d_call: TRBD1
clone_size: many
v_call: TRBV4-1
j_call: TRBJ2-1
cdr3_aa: CASSRMTGDTGEQFF
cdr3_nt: TGCGCCAGCAGCCGGATGACAGGGGATACAGGTGAGCAGTTCTTC

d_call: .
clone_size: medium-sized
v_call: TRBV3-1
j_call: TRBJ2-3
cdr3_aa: CASSQEGGNKAQYF
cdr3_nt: TGTGCCAGCAGCCAAGAAGGGGGGAACAAGGCGCAGTATTTT

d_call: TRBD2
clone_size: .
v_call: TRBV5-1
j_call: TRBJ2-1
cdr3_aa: CASSLRTSGYNEQFF
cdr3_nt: TGCGCCAGCAGCTTGCGGACTAGCGGATACAATGAGCAGTTCTTC

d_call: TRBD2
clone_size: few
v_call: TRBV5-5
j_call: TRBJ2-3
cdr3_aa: CASSWGGWRGGAGDTQYF
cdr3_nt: TGTGCCAGCAGCTGGGGAGGGTGGCGCGGGGGGGCAGGAGATACGCAGTATTTT

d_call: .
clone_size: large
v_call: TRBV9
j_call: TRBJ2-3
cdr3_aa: CASSIVGEITDTQYF
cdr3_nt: TGTGCCAGCAGCATTGTAGGGGAGATCACAGATACGCAGTATTTT

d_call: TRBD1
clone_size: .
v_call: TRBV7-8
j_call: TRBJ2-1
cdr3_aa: CASSRPTGGFYNEQFF
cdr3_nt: TGTGCCAGCAGCCGGCCGACAGGGGGATTCTACAATGAGCAGTTCTTC

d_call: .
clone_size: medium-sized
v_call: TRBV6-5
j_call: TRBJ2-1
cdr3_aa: CASSYQDSYNEQFF
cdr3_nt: TGTGCCAGCAGTTACCAAGACTCCTACAATGAGCAGTTCTTC

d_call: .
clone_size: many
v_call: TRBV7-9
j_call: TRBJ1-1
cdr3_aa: CASSNVPNAEAFF
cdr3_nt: TGTGCCAGCAGCAACGTACCGAACGCTGAAGCTTTCTTT

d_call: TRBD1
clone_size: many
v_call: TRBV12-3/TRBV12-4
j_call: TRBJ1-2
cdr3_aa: CASTMGQGWRGYTF
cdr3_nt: TGTGCCAGCACCATGGGACAGGGCTGGCGTGGCTACACCTTC

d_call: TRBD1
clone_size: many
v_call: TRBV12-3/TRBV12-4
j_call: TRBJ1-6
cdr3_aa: CASSLALGQGDNSPLHF
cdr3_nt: TGTGCCAGCAGTTTAGCGCTCGGACAGGGAGACAATTCACCCCTCCACTTT

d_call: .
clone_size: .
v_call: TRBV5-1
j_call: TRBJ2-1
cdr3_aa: CASSLSGLSPNEQFF
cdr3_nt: TGCGCCAGCAGCTTGTCCGGACTGAGCCCTAATGAGCAGTTCTTC

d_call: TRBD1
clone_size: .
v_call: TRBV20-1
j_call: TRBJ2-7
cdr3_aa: CSAGQGANLHEQYF
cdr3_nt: TGCAGTGCTGGACAGGGGGCCAATCTCCACGAGCAGTACTTC

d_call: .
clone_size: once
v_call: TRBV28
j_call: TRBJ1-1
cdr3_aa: CAIGPPRENTEAFF
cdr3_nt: TGTGCCATCGGCCCCCCGCGGGAGAACACTGAAGCTTTCTTT

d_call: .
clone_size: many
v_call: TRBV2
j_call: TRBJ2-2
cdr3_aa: CASSEGRGAVELFF
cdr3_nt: TGTGCCAGCAGTGAGGGCAGGGGCGCGGTGGAGCTGTTTTTT

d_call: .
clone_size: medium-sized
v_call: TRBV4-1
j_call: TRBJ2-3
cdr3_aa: CASSQSLSGSTDTQYF
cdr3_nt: TGCGCCAGCAGCCAAAGTCTAAGCGGTAGCACAGATACGCAGTATTTT

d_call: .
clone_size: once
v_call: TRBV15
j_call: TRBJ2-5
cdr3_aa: CATSSSGPAQETQYF
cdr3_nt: TGTGCCACCAGCAGCTCCGGGCCAGCCCAAGAGACCCAGTACTTC

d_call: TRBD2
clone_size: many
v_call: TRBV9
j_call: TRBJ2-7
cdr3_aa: CASSAGGGATSLEQYF
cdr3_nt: TGTGCCAGCAGCGCCGGGGGAGGGGCGACCTCGCTGGAGCAGTACTTC

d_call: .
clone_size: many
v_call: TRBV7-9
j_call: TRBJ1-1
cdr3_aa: CASSPRVVKAEAFF
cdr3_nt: TGTGCCAGCAGCCCCAGGGTTGTAAAGGCTGAAGCTTTCTTT

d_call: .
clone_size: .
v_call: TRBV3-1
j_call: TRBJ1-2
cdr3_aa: CASSKVVSTRTGPGYGYTF
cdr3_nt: TGTGCCTCCTCCAAAGTTGTTTCGACACGCACGGGCCCCGGCTATGGCTACACCTTC